One sample yielded the 21 T cell receptor beta chains listed below, sequenced in a study of blood T cells in healthy people across ages. A sample-barcoded 5' primer and a J-beta primer mix were used in a second PCR of roughly 6 to 11 cycles. TCRdb reprocessed the 5' RACE reads with MiXCR, giving one entry per CDR3 protein. This table holds some 730,000 distinct CDR3 sequences, about 24% found once. What was sequenced was blood. The receptor set was obtained from a man between 65 and 80 years old in good health.

V usage is TRBV7-3 and J usage is TRBJ2-1, with D perhaps being TRBD1 or TRBD2 (5 bases each). This CDR3 comprises 16 residues. Per germline, CDR1 SGHTA and CDR2 FQGTGA. V shed 6 bases and J shed 4 bases, with 19 bases lying between them. The CDR3 coding sequence is TGTGCCAGCAGTGTCCACGCGTTGGGGGAGTACAATGAGCAGTTCTTC. It is translated as CASSVHALGEYNEQFF.

This clonotype was found a few times. CDR3 nucleotide sequence: TGTGCCAGCAACCCAAGGGGACTGAATGAGCAGTTCTTC. Protein sequence: CASNPRGLNEQFF. The rearrangement uses TRBV6-2 or TRBV6-3 and TRBJ2-1, with D possibly matching TRBD2 (6 bases). The CDR3 is 13 amino acids. V was shortened by 7 bases and J by 7 bases, with 14 bases between the two germline ends. Germline V gene sequence: CDR1 MNHEY, CDR2 SVGEGT.

This clonotype was counted ten times or more. This chain links TRBV12-3 or TRBV12-4 with TRBJ2-5, with D hard to call. Trimming removed 3 bases from V and 1 base from J, with 9 bases in between. The CDR3 contains 14 residues. The CDR3 protein is CASSFGTVQETQYF. CDR3 nucleotides: TGTGCCAGCAGTTTTGGTACGGTCCAAGAGACCCAGTACTTC.

V is TRBV12-3 or TRBV12-4 and J is TRBJ1-4; D uncertain. Trimming shortened V by 7 bases and J by 0 bases, and 15 bases separated the two germline ends. The CDR3 is 16 residues long. The CDR3: CASTPSRRATNEKLFF. CDR3 DNA: TGTGCCAGCACCCCCTCACGGAGAGCAACTAATGAAAAACTGTTTTTT.

This rearrangement joins TRBV7-9 to TRBJ1-6, with a possible D match to TRBD1 (5 bases). V was cut by 5 bases and J by 7 bases, with 9 bases left in between. The CDR3 runs to 13 residues. The germline gives CDR1 SEHNR, CDR2 FQNEAQ (reference sequence). The DNA for the CDR3 is TGTGCCAGCAGCCCCAGACAGAATTCACCCCTCCACTTT. This sequence encodes CASSPRQNSPLHF.

CDR3 sequence: CSAARRSRGQETQYF. CDR3 nucleotides: TGCAGTGCCGCCCGTCGGTCGCGTGGCCAAGAGACCCAGTACTTC. The genes are TRBV20-1 and TRBJ2-5; D is unresolved. Germline V lookup: CDR1 DFQATT, CDR2 SNEGSKA (reference sequence). V was clipped by 6 bases and J by 1 base, with 18 bases between them. This CDR3 is built from 15 residues.

The chain joins TRBV12-3 or TRBV12-4 to TRBJ2-7, with 9 bases lining up with TRBD1. V shed 6 bases and J 3 bases; nucleotides not matched to a gene: 15. The CDR3 has 17 residues. The CDR3 reads CASSRENRGPLDYEQYV. Written as DNA, the CDR3 is TGTGCCAGCAGCCGGGAAAACAGGGGGCCTTTGGACTACGAGCAGTACGTC.

This clonotype was seen a few times. The chain couples TRBV24-1 to TRBJ2-2; possible D gene TRBD1, 6 bases. The CDR3 has 16 residues. V was cut by 6 bases and J by 4 bases, with 17 bases left in between. Per germline, CDR1 KGHDR and CDR2 SFDVKD. CDR3 sequence: CATSNPLGQSTGELFF. CDR3 coding DNA: TGTGCCACCAGTAACCCTTTAGGACAGTCCACCGGGGAGCTGTTTTTT.

This clonotype was counted at least ten times. V gene TRBV20-1 combines with J gene TRBJ1-2; D uncertain. Trimming took 3 bases from V and 5 from J, leaving 13 bases between them. The CDR3 runs 13 residues. CDR1 is DFQATT, CDR2 SNEGSKA, per germline (reference sequence). Here the CDR3 reads CSASSWGSYGYTF. The DNA of the CDR3 is TGCAGTGCTAGTTCATGGGGTAGTTATGGCTACACCTTC.

For this clonotype: Lacking the conserved final phenylalanine or tryptophan, this CDR3 likely reflects a read error. J is TRBJ2-3 and V is TRBV24-1; a possible D gene is TRBD1 (6 bases). The CDR3 runs to 14 residues. Germline CDR1 KGHDR, CDR2 SFDVKD. The V end was cut by 5 bases, the J end by 6 bases, with 14 bases between. CDR3 bases: TGTGCCACCAGTGTCAGGGGCCGAGGGGATACGCAGTATTCT. The encoded protein is CATSVRGRGDTQYS.

The V and J genes are TRBV4-3 and TRBJ1-2; D is possibly TRBD1 (5 bases). Germline loops: CDR1 LGHNA, CDR2 YSLEER. V was cut by 0 bases and J by 7 bases, with 15 bases left in between. The CDR3 runs to 15 residues. As DNA, the CDR3 is TGCGCCAGCAGCCAAGATGTCTCAGGGAGGGTTGGCTACACCTTC. This encodes CASSQDVSGRVGYTF.

This clonotype was seen once. The V call is TRBV4-1, the J call TRBJ2-7; no definite D call. The V gene's germline CDR1 is MGHRA and CDR2 YSYEKL. The V and J ends lost 0 bases and 5 bases respectively, with 14 bases between them. CDR3 length equals 15 residues. CDR3 in DNA: TGCGCCAGCAGCCAAGAGCAACGGTTTCTGGACGAGCAGTACTTC. This gives the protein CASSQEQRFLDEQYF.

The gene calls are TRBV5-1 and TRBJ1-1; no clear D. The CDR3 is made up of 11 amino acids. Trimming left V 3 bases short and J 3 bases short, with 3 bases between. Germline V gene sequence: CDR1 SGHRS, CDR2 YFSETQ. DNA for the CDR3: TGCGCCAGCAGCTCGGACACTGAAGCTTTCTTT. This encodes CASSSDTEAFF.

This clonotype showed up just a few times. This chain joins TRBV20-1 and TRBJ2-3; D not certain. Germline CDR1 reads DFQATT; CDR2 reads SNEGSKA (reference sequence). The V end was cut by 7 bases, the J end by 2 bases, with 13 bases between. CDR3 length equals 13 residues. The CDR3 spells CSVSSLSTDTQYF. The CDR3 nucleotides read TGCAGTGTTAGCTCTTTATCCACAGATACGCAGTATTTT.

The chain links TRBV20-1 to TRBJ1-3, with D unclear. V lost 3 bases and J lost 0, with 18 bases in between. The length of the CDR3 is 17 residues. Germline CDR1 reads DFQATT; CDR2 reads SNEGSKA (reference sequence). The CDR3 sequence: CSASGEWGTASGNTIYF. The CDR3 coding sequence is TGCAGTGCTAGTGGCGAGTGGGGAACAGCCTCTGGAAACACCATATATTTT.

This clonotype was counted once. The CDR3 nucleotides read TGTGCCAGCAGCTTTGGGGGCCAAGGGTACACTGAAGCTTTCTTT. Amino acids: CASSFGGQGYTEAFF. The chain carries TRBV11-2 and TRBJ1-1, with D possibly being TRBD1 (6 bases). This CDR3 contains 15 residues. Germline V gives CDR1 SGHAT, CDR2 FQNNGV. V gave up 3 bases and J gave up 3 bases, with 14 bases separating them.

The chain links TRBV12-3 or TRBV12-4 to TRBJ2-5, with D possibly TRBD1 on 6 matching bases. The J call may be incorrect, as the DNA end agrees better with TRBJ2-1. The length of the CDR3 is 16 residues. The CDR3 bases are TGTGCCAGCAGCAAGCAGGGGCTCCGGGGCTTCCATGAGCAGTTCTTC. Translating gives CASSKQGLRGFHEQFF.

A few counts support this clonotype. The chain's CDR3 is CSARRGLAGGPTNTGELFF. The CDR3 DNA is TGCAGTGCTAGACGAGGACTAGCGGGGGGGCCGACAAACACCGGGGAGCTGTTTTTT. V usage is TRBV20-1 and J usage is TRBJ2-2, with 15 bases fitting TRBD2. Germline assignment: CDR1 DFQATT and CDR2 SNEGSKA (reference sequence). J gave up 2 bases and V 2 bases, and 9 bases lay outside the gene matches. The CDR3 covers 19 residues.

This clonotype has more than one count but fewer than ten. V usage is TRBV3-1 and J usage is TRBJ1-5, with TRBD1 identical over 9 bases. Germline lookup yields CDR1 LGHDT and CDR2 YNNKEL (reference sequence). The CDR3 covers 14 residues. With V trimmed by 4 bases and J by 6 bases, 4 bases remained unmatched. CDR3 sequence: CASSPGTGFQPQHF. The CDR3 DNA reads as TGTGCCAGCAGCCCGGGGACAGGGTTTCAGCCCCAGCATTTT.

This chain joins TRBV24-1 and TRBJ1-6; D not resolved. V gave up 3 bases and J gave up 5 bases, with 7 bases separating them. Germline-derived CDR1 and CDR2 are KGHDR and SFDVKD. The CDR3 contains 14 residues. CDR3 loop: CATSDGRNNSPLHF. The CDR3 region has the DNA TGTGCCACCAGTGATGGCAGAAATAATTCACCCCTCCACTTT.

This clonotype was seen a handful of times. This chain joins TRBV6-2 or TRBV6-3 and TRBJ2-5; D is undetermined. The CDR3 is 13 residues long. V was clipped by 7 bases and J by 0 bases, with 9 bases between them. The germline V gene encodes CDR1 MNHEY and CDR2 SVGEGT. CDR3 coding DNA: TGTGCCAGCATCTCGACGTACCAAGAGACCCAGTACTTC. As protein: CASISTYQETQYF.